The clone carrying this T cell receptor (beta chain) has ten or more counts. The data originate from a study of T cell repertoires in cytomegalovirus infection. At the level of the study: Public signatures in TCR beta pointed to CMV infection and matching HLA type.

One entry per CDR3 protein, called by TCRdb with MiXCR from the reads. The sample lists more than 400,000 distinct CDR3 sequences, more than 25% occurring once. V shed 5 bases and J shed 5 bases, with 15 bases lying between them. Germline CDR1 and CDR2: SGHNT and YENEEA. This CDR3 has 14 amino acids. This sequence was found in a human donor in good health (CMV status not recorded). Some clones in this sample may be carry-over from other donors' samples. Sequenced material: PBMCs. This chain links TRBV11-3 with TRBJ1-1; D is possibly TRBD1 (5 bases). CDR3 sequence: CASSPTLGVTEAFF. The CDR3 region has the DNA TGTGCCAGCAGCCCCACGCTAGGGGTTACTGAAGCTTTCTTT.